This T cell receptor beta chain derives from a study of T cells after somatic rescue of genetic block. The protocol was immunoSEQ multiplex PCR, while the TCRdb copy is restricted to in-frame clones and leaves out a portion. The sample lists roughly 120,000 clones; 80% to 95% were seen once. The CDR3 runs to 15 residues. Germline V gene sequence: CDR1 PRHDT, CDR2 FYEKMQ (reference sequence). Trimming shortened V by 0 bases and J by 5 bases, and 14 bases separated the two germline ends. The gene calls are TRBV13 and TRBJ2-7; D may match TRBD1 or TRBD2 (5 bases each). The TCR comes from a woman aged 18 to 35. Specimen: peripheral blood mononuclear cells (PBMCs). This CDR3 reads CASSLGAGTAHEQYF. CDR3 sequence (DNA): TGTGCCAGCAGCTTAGGTGCAGGGACGGCGCACGAGCAGTACTTC.